This TCR beta chain was sequenced in a study of monozygotic twins with inflammatory bowel disease. The germline gives CDR1 MNHEY, CDR2 SVGEGT. The CDR3 is 14 residues long. Molecular identifiers with 6-nucleotide sample barcodes were added during cDNA synthesis via template switching. Both TCRalpha and TCRbeta cDNA were subjected to two nested PCRs lasting approximately 16 and 10 cycles. TCRdb reworked the 5' RACE reads into one entry per CDR3 protein, no DNA. The sample's table shows a few hundred thousand distinct CDR3 sequences. What was sequenced was blood. This sequence originates from a human donor with ulcerative colitis or Crohn's disease, or a healthy co-twin of an affected twin (not recorded which). The chain employs TRBV6-2 or TRBV6-3 and TRBJ2-1. The CDR3 is CASSYSILNNEQFF.